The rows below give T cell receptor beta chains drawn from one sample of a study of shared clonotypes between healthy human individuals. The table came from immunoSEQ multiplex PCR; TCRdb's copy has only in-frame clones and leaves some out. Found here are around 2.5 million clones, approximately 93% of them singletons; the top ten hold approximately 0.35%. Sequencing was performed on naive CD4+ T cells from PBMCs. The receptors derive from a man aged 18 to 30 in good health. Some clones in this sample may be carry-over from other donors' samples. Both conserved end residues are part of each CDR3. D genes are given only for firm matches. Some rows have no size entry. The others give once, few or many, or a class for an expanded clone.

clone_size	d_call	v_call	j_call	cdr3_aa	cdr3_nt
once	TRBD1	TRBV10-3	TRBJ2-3	CAISESRGSDTQYF	TGTGCCATCAGTGAGTCCAGGGGGTCGGATACGCAGTATTTT
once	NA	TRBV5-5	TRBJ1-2	CASSLPWGRDGYTF	TGTGCCAGCAGCCTACCCTGGGGGCGGGATGGCTACACCTTC
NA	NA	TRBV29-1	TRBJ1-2	CSDDYGYTF	TGCAGTGACGACTATGGCTACACCTTC
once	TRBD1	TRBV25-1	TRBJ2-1	CASSESTGVYNEQFF	TGTGCCAGCAGTGAATCCACAGGGGTCTACAATGAGCAGTTCTTC
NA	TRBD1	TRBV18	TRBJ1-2	CASSPPGTGPYGYTF	TGTGCCAGCTCACCTCCGGGGACAGGGCCCTATGGCTACACCTTC
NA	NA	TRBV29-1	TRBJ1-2	CSVRFYGYTF	TGCAGCGTTCGGTTCTATGGCTACACCTTC
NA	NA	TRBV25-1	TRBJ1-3	CASSDGGGVPKYF	TGTGCCAGCAGTGATGGAGGGGGGGTACCCAAATATTTT
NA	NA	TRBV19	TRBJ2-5	CASSIQGGPQETQYF	TGTGCCAGTAGTATCCAGGGTGGTCCCCAAGAGACCCAGTACTTC
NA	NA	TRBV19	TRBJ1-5	CASTIRSKGEGQPQHF	TGTGCCAGTACTATCCGTAGTAAAGGGGAGGGGCAGCCCCAGCATTTT
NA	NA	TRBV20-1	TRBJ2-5	CSVGYETQYF	TGCAGTGTGGGGTACGAGACCCAGTACTTC
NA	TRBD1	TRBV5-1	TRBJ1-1	CASSSTGANTEAFF	TGCGCCAGCAGCTCTACAGGGGCGAACACTGAAGCTTTCTTT
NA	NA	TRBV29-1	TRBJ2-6	CSARDSGANVLTF	TGCAGCGCGAGGGACTCTGGGGCCAACGTCCTGACTTTC
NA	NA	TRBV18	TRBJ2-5	CASSPSQETQYF	TGTGCCAGCTCACCCTCCCAAGAGACCCAGTACTTC
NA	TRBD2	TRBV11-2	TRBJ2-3	CASSLESGRRDTQYF	TGTGCCAGCAGCTTAGAGAGCGGGAGAAGAGATACGCAGTATTTT
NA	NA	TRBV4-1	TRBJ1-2	CASSQDARPTGYTF	TGCGCCAGCAGCCAAGACGCAAGGCCAACGGGCTACACCTTC
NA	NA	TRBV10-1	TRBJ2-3	CASSGGQDTQYF	TGCGCCAGCAGTGGGGGCCAAGATACGCAGTATTTT
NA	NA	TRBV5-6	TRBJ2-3	CASSRTDTQYF	TGTGCCAGCAGCAGGACAGATACGCAGTATTTT
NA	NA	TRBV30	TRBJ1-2	CAWNLNYGYTF	TGTGCCTGGAATCTTAACTATGGCTACACCTTC
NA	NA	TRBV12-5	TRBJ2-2	CASGLVLGTLRDTGELFF	TGTGCTAGTGGTTTGGTACTAGGTACTCTTAGGGACACCGGGGAGCTGTTTTTT
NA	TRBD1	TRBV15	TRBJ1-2	CATSRRQGVPYGYTF	TGTGCCACCAGCAGACGACAGGGGGTGCCCTATGGCTACACCTTC
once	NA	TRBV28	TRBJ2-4	CASSLPLVMKNIQYF	TGTGCCAGCAGTTTACCCCTCGTGATGAAAAACATTCAGTACTTC
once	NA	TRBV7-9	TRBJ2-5	CASSFGPSRAETQYF	TGTGCCAGCAGCTTCGGACCTTCCCGCGCTGAGACCCAGTACTTC
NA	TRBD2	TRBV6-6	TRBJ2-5	CASSSTSGFIETQYF	TGTGCCAGCAGTTCGACTAGCGGGTTTATAGAGACCCAGTACTTC
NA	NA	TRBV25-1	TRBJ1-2	CASSGQGRGFGGYTF	TGTGCCAGCAGTGGGCAGGGTAGGGGGTTCGGAGGCTACACCTTC
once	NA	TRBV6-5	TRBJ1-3	CASRDPTLSGNTIYF	TGTGCCAGCAGGGACCCGACACTCTCTGGAAACACCATATATTTT
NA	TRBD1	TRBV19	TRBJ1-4	CASRSQGMSDEKLFF	TGTGCCAGTAGGTCACAGGGGATGTCAGACGAAAAACTGTTTTTT
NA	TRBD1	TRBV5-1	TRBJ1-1	CASSVPGQGLTEAFF	TGCGCCAGCAGCGTTCCGGGACAGGGGCTCACTGAAGCTTTCTTT
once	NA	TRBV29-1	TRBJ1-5	CSVSSSDGYQPQHF	TGCAGCGTTTCATCATCTGACGGTTATCAGCCCCAGCATTTT
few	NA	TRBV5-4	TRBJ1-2	CASSVDGNYGYTF	TGTGCCAGCAGCGTGGACGGTAACTATGGCTACACCTTC
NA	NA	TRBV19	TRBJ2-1	CASSNIGNEQFF	TGTGCCAGTAGTAACATCGGGAATGAGCAGTTCTTC
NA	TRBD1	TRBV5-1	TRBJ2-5	CASSRPDRGQETQYF	TGCGCCAGCAGCCGCCCGGACAGGGGCCAAGAGACCCAGTACTTC
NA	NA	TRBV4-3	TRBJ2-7	CASSHLTSSDEQYF	TGCGCCAGCAGCCACCTAACTAGCTCTGACGAGCAGTACTTC
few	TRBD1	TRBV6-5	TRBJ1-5	CASSYAGGLNQPQHF	TGTGCCAGCAGTTACGCAGGGGGCCTCAATCAGCCCCAGCATTTT
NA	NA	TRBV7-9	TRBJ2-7	CASTSRDPRDEQYF	TGTGCCAGCACCTCGAGGGACCCGCGGGACGAGCAGTACTTC
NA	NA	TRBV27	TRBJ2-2	CASSSRTRSTGELFF	TGTGCCAGCAGTTCACGGACTCGAAGCACCGGGGAGCTGTTTTTT
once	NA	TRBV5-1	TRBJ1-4	CASSLSGNEKLFF	TGCGCCAGCAGCTTATCCGGTAATGAAAAACTGTTTTTT
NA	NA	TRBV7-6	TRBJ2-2	CASSYGTRAFTGELFF	TGTGCCAGCAGCTACGGGACACGGGCATTCACCGGGGAGCTGTTTTTT
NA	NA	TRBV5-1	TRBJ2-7	CASSLAGGSSEQYF	TGCGCCAGCAGCTTGGCCGGGGGCTCCTCCGAGCAGTACTTC
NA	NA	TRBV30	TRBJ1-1	CAWSRDNTEAFF	TGTGCCTGGAGCCGGGACAACACTGAAGCTTTCTTT
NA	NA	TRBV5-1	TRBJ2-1	CASTLIQDLYNEQFF	TGCGCCAGCACCCTAATACAAGATTTATACAATGAGCAGTTCTTC
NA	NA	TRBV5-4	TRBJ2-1	CASSLRSSYNEQFF	TGTGCCAGCAGCTTGCGGAGCTCCTACAATGAGCAGTTCTTC
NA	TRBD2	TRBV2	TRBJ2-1	CASSPRLAGALGFF	TGTGCCAGCAGTCCTCGACTAGCGGGGGCCCTTGGGTTCTTC
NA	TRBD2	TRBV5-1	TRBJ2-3	CASSLGVAGVVTDTQYF	TGCGCCAGCAGCTTGGGGGTGGCGGGAGTGGTGACAGATACGCAGTATTTT
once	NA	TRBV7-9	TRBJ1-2	CASSLEGKYNGYTF	TGTGCCAGCAGCTTAGAAGGGAAATACAATGGCTACACCTTC
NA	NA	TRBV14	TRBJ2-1	CASSQDRHNEQFF	TGTGCCAGCAGCCAAGACCGGCACAATGAGCAGTTCTTC
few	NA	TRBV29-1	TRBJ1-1	CSASGQMNTEAFF	TGCAGCGCGTCGGGACAAATGAACACTGAAGCTTTCTTT
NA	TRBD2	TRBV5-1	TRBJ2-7	CASSIGTSGPYEQYF	TGCGCCAGCAGCATTGGGACTAGCGGCCCATACGAGCAGTACTTC
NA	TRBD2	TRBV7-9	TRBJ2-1	CASSFWTSLNNEQFF	TGTGCCAGCAGCTTTTGGACTAGTTTGAACAATGAGCAGTTCTTC
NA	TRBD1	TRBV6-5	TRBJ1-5	CASSYSAGGEAQHF	TGTGCCAGCAGTTACTCGGCAGGGGGCGAAGCCCAGCATTTT
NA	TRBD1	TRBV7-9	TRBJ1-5	CASSATGGTNQPQHF	TGTGCCAGCAGCGCGACAGGGGGCACTAATCAGCCCCAGCATTTT
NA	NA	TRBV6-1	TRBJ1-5	CASHRVDQPQHF	TGTGCCAGCCACAGGGTCGATCAGCCCCAGCATTTT